One sample yielded the 13 T cell receptor delta chains listed below, sequenced in a study of Vδ1+ human thymocytes. Study-wide results and caveats: Thymic TRG and TRD repertoires appeared highly polyclonal.

The template was reverse-transcribed extracted RNA. Multiplex PCR used pooled V-gene forward primers and a constant-region reverse primer to amplify CDR3s. TCRdb fed the multiplex PCR reads into CATT to redo clone calling. This table holds 20,000 to 25,000 delta-chain clones, around 32% found once. These receptors have no identified antigens. The sequenced sample was Vdelta1+ gamma-delta thymocytes from the thymus. Subset in this sample: FACS-sorted CD3+ TCRalphabeta- TCRVdelta1+ TCRVdelta2- thymocytes. The receptors come from a boy under two years old who had congenital heart surgery.

The rearrangement uses TRDV1 and TRDJ1; TRDD3 agrees at 9 bases. J lost 3 bases, V lost 0 bases, and 8 bases had no gene match. The CDR3 is 17 residues long. The germline CDR1 and CDR2 sequences are TSWWSYY and QGS. CDR3: CALGELWAGGYSDKLIF. The CDR3 DNA is TGTGCTCTTGGGGAACTCTGGGCCGGGGGATACTCCGATAAACTCATCTTT.

The chain carries TRDV1 and TRDJ1, with TRDD3 matching 9 bases. The length of the CDR3 is 19 residues. The germline CDR1 and CDR2 sequences are TSWWSYY and QGS. The junction had 21 bases not matched to a gene; V was cut back by 4 bases and J by 6 bases. CDR3: CALGGPFLRLWGICNKLIF. DNA of the CDR3: TGTGCTCTTGGGGGCCCCTTCCTCCGCCTTTGGGGGATATGTAATAAACTCATCTTT.

This clone has only a few counts. The V call is TRDV1, the J call TRDJ1, with D unresolved. Trimming took 4 bases from V and 4 from J, leaving 25 bases between them. CDR3 size: 18 residues. Per germline, CDR1 TSWWSYY and CDR2 QGS. CDR3 nucleotides: TGTGCTCTTGGGGTGGCTACTATCGCCCACCGGTACCTCGATAAACTCATCTTT. Translating it yields CALGVATIAHRYLDKLIF.

There are a few counts of this clone. The chain joins TRDV1 to TRDJ1, with 13 positions matching TRDD3. The germline V gene has CDR1 TSWWSYY and CDR2 QGS. V gave up 0 bases and J gave up 3 bases; unmatched junction bases: 22. The CDR3 covers 23 residues. CDR3 in DNA: TGTGCTCTTGGGGAACTTAGGGCTTCTCCCTCGTACTGGGGGATACGACGATCCGATAAACTCATCTTT. Translation gives CALGELRASPSYWGIRRSDKLIF.

The J gene is TRDJ1, the V gene TRDV1; 7 bases fit TRDD3. Germline lookup yields CDR1 TSWWSYY and CDR2 QGS. J was trimmed by 7 bases and V by 3 bases; bases with no gene match: 41. There are 25 residues in the CDR3. The CDR3 nucleotides read TGTGCTCTTGGGGATCACCGTTGGCAGGGACTTCCAACTATCCGGGGGATTTCTCCTAGGGCTAAACTCATCTTT. Protein product: CALGDHRWQGLPTIRGISPRAKLIF.

Of note for this clone: A read error is possible here, since a much larger clone lies one base away. Other DNA sequences in the same sample also yield this CDR3. The chain combines TRDV2 with TRDJ2; 13 nucleotides match TRDD3. The CDR3 contains 17 residues. Germline V lookup: CDR1 GEAIGNYY, CDR2 EKD. V was clipped by 0 bases and J by 2 bases; unmatched bases: 2. The CDR3 DNA reads as TGTGCCTGTGACACCGTACTGGGGGATACGTTGACAGCACAACTCTTCTTT. Translating gives CACDTVLGDTLTAQLFF.

As for this clone: This may be a read error, as it is one base from a much larger clone. In the same sample, other DNA sequences code for this CDR3. The chain couples TRDV2 to TRDJ1, with TRDD3 as a possible D gene (6 bases). Germline CDR1 is GEAIGNYY and CDR2 is EKD. This CDR3 region has 16 residues. The CDR3, as DNA: TGTGCCTGTGTATGGACTGGGTCTTATTACACCGATAAACTCATCTTC. Protein sequence: CACVWTGSYYTDKLIF.

The sample holds a few counts of this clone. The chain joins TRDV1 to TRDJ1, with 11 bases aligning to TRDD3. Germline CDR1 reads TSWWSYY; CDR2 reads QGS. Germline trimming cut 1 base from V and 3 bases from J; bases unmatched to any gene: 19. This CDR3 has 21 residues. CDR3 sequence reads: CALGEPLPTLLGDNVPDKLIF. The CDR3 region has the DNA TGTGCTCTTGGGGAACCCCTTCCTACTTTACTGGGGGATAATGTGCCCGATAAACTCATCTTT.

Note on this clone: One base separates it from a far larger clone, so it is likely a read error. The sample has other DNA sequences that encode this CDR3 too. V gene TRDV2 combines with J gene TRDJ1, with a possible D match to TRDD3 (6 bases). There are 21 residues in the CDR3. V lost 0 bases and J 6 bases, leaving 34 bases between the germline ends. The V gene's germline CDR1 is GEAIGNYY and CDR2 EKD. The CDR3 DNA follows: TGTGCCTGTGACACCGGAAGAGGGCCTACTGGGCTTACGAAACATTCCCATAAACTCATCTTT. It yields the protein CACDTGRGPTGLTKHSHKLIF.

As regards this clone: The sample contains more than one DNA sequence encoding this CDR3. V is TRDV1 and J is TRDJ1; D is undetermined. V was clipped by 3 bases and J by 2 bases, with 37 bases between them. The CDR3 runs 23 residues. The germline CDR1 and CDR2 sequences are TSWWSYY and QGS. The CDR3 region is CALGEPCLFPTRDRGVRTDKLIF. CDR3 in DNA: TGTGCTCTTGGGGAGCCCTGCCTTTTTCCGACCAGGGACAGAGGGGTACGTACCGATAAACTCATCTTT.

This clone is judged medium-sized. The chain couples TRDV1 to TRDJ1; D call uncertain. The CDR3 has 13 amino acids. V was clipped by 4 bases and J by 0 bases, with 6 bases between them. Germline V gene lookup returns CDR1 TSWWSYY and CDR2 QGS. Here the CDR3 DNA reads TGTGCTCTTGGGGCCCCTTACACCGATAAACTCATCTTT. This codes for CALGAPYTDKLIF.

This clone was seen a few times. The J gene is TRDJ1, the V gene TRDV1; TRDD3 aligns across 13 bases. The CDR3 has 23 amino acids. Unmatched junction bases numbered 23, after V lost 2 bases and J lost 2 bases. Germline CDR1 is TSWWSYY and CDR2 is QGS. CDR3 nucleotide sequence: TGTGCTCTTGGGGAAAGGTACGGTCCTACGATTTACTGGGGGATACGGGGGACCGATAAACTCATCTTT. Its protein is CALGERYGPTIYWGIRGTDKLIF.

This clone was counted once. This may arise from a read error, as a much more abundant clone is one base away. This rearrangement joins TRDV1 to TRDJ1; weak D call: TRDD3 (6 bases). The V end was cut by 2 bases, the J end by 6 bases, with 28 bases between. This CDR3 spans 19 amino acids. CDR1 is TSWWSYY and CDR2 is QGS in the germline V gene. CDR3 DNA: TGTGCTCTTGGGGAAAAACCCTACCTCCCCCGTACTGGGCCCAATAAACTCATCTTT. Amino acids: CALGEKPYLPRTGPNKLIF.